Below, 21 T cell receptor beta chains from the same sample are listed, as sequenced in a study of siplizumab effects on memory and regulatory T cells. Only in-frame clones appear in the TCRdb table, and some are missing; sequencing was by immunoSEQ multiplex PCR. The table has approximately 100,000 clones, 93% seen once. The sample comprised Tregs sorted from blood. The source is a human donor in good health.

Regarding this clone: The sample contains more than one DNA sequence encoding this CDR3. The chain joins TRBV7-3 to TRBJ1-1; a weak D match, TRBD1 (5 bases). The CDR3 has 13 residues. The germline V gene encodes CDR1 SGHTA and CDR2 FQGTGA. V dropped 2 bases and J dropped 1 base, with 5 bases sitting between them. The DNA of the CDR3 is TGTGCCAGCAGCTTACAGGGGAACACTGAAGCTTTCTTT. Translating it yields CASSLQGNTEAFF. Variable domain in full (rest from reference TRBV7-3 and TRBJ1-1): GAGVSQTPSNKVTEKGKYVELRCDPISGHTALYWYRQSLGQGPEFLIYFQGTGAADDSGLPNDRFFAVRPEGSVSTLKIQRTERGDSAVYLCASSLQGNTEAFFGQGTRLTVV.

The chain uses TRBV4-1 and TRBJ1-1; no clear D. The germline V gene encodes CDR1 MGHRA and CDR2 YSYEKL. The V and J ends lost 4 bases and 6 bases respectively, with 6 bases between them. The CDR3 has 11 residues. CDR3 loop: CASSRHAEAFF. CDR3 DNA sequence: TGCGCCAGCAGCCGTCACGCTGAAGCTTTCTTT.

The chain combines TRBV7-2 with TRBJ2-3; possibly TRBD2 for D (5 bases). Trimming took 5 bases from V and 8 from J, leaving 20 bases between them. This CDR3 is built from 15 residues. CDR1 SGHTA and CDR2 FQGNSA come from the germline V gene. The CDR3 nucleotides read TGTGCCAGCAGCGCCAGCGGCTCCAGTGCGGCTACGCAGTATTTT. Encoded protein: CASSASGSSAATQYF.

In nucleotides, the CDR3 is TGTGCCTGGAGGGACGTTAGCGGGAGGGCCACGTTTATGCATGAGCAGTTCTTC. It codes for CAWRDVSGRATFMHEQFF. This rearrangement joins TRBV30 to TRBJ2-1; 11 bases align to TRBD2. Germline V gives CDR1 GTSNPN, CDR2 SVGIG (reference sequence). J was trimmed by 8 bases and V by 3 bases; bases with no gene match: 18. The CDR3 extends over 18 amino acids.

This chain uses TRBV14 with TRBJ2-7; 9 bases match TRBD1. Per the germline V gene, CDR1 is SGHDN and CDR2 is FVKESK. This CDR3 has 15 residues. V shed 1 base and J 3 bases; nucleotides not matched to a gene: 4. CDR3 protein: CASSQVGTGIYEQYF. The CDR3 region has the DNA TGTGCCAGCAGCCAAGTAGGGACAGGGATCTACGAGCAGTACTTC.

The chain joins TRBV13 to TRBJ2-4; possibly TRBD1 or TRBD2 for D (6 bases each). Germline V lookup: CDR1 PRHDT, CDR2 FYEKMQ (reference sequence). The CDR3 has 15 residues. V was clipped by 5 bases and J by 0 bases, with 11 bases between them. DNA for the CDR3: TGTGCCAGCAGCCCCGGAGGGGGAGCCAAAAACATTCAGTACTTC. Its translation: CASSPGGGAKNIQYF.

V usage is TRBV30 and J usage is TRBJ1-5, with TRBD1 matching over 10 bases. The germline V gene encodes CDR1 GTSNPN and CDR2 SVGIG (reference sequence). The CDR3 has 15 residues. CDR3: CASSGTGVSNQPQHF. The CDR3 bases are TGTGCTTCCTCCGGGACAGGGGTCTCCAATCAGCCCCAGCATTTT.

CDR3 sequence: CASRNSGANTQYF. The CDR3 DNA is TGTGCCAGCAGGAACAGTGGGGCTAATACGCAGTATTTT. The rearrangement uses TRBV2 and TRBJ2-3, with D possibly TRBD1 on 5 matching bases. Trimming took off 6 bases at V and 7 bases at J, with 14 bases between the two ends. The CDR3 sequence is 13 residues long. Germline V gene sequence: CDR1 SNHLY, CDR2 FYNNEI.

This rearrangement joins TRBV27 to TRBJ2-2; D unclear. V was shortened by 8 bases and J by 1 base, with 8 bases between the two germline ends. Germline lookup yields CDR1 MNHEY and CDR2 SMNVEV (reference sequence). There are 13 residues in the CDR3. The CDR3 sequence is CASRKQNTGELFF. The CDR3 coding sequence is TGTGCCAGCCGCAAGCAGAACACCGGGGAGCTGTTTTTT.

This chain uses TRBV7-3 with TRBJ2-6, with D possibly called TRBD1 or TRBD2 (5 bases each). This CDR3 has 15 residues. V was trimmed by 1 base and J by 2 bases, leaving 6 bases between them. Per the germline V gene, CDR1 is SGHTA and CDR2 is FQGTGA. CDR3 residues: CASSLMGAGANVLTF. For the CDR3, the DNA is TGTGCCAGCAGCTTAATGGGGGCTGGGGCCAACGTCCTGACTTTC.

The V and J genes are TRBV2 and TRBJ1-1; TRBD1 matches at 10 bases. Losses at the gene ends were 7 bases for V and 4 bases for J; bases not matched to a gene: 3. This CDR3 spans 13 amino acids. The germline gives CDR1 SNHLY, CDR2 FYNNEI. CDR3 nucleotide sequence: TGTGCCAGCACCAGGACAGGGGGCACTGAAGCTTTCTTT. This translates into CASTRTGGTEAFF.

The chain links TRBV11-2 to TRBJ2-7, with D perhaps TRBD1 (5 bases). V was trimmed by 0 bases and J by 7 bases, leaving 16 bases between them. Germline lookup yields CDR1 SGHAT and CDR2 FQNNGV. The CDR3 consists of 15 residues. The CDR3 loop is CASSLDSTGPREQYF. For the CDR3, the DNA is TGTGCCAGCAGCTTAGATTCCACAGGCCCTAGGGAGCAGTACTTC.

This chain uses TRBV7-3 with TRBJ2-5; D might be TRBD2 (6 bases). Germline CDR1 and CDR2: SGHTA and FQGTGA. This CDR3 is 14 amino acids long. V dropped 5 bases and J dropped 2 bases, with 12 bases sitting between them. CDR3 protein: CASSPDGGQETQYF. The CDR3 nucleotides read TGTGCCAGCAGCCCCGATGGGGGGCAAGAGACCCAGTACTTC.

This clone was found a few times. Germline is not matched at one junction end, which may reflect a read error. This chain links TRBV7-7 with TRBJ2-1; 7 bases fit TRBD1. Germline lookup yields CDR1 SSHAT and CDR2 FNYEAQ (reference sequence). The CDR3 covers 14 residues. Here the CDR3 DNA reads TGTGCTAGCAGCTTTGCAGGGGGCTACAATGAGCAGTTCTTC. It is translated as CASSFAGGYNEQFF.

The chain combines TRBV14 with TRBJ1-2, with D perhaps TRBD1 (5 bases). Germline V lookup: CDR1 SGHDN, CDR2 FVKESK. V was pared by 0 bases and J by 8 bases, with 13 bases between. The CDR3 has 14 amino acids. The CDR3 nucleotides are TGTGCCAGCAGCCAAGATGTACGGGGGAAAGGCTACACCTTC. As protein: CASSQDVRGKGYTF.

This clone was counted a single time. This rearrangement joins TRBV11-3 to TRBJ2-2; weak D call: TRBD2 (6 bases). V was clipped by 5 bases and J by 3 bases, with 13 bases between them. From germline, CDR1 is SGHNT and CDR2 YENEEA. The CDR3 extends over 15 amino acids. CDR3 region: CASSQRDFDTGELFF. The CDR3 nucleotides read TGTGCCAGCAGCCAAAGGGACTTCGACACCGGGGAGCTGTTTTTT.

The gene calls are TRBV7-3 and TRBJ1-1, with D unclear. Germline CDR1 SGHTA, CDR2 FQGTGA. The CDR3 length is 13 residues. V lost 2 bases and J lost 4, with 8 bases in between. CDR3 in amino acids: CASSLGPSTEAFF. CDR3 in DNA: TGTGCCAGCAGCTTAGGCCCAAGCACTGAAGCTTTCTTT.

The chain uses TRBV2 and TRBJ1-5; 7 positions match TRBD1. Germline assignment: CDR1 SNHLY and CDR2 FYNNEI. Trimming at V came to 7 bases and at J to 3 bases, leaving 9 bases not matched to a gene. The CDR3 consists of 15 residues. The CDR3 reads CASKGVGQVNQPQHF. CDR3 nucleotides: TGTGCCAGCAAGGGGGTCGGACAGGTCAATCAGCCCCAGCATTTT.

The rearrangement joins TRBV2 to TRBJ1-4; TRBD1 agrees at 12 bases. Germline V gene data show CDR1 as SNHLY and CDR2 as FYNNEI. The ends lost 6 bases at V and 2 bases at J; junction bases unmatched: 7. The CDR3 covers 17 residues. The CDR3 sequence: CASRRGQGAYTNEKLFF. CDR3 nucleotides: TGTGCCAGCAGGAGGGGACAGGGGGCATACACTAATGAAAAACTGTTTTTT.

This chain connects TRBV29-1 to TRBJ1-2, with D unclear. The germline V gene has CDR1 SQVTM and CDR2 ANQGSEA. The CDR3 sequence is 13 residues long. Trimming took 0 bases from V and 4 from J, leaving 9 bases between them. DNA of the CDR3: TGCAGCGTTGAAGATACGGCTGCCTATGGCTACACCTTC. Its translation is CSVEDTAAYGYTF.

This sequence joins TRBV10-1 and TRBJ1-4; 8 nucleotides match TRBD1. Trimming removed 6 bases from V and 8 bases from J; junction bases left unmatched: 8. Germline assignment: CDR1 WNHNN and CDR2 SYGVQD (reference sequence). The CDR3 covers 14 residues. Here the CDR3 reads CASRKDRAGEKLFF. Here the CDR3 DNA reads TGCGCCAGCAGAAAGGACAGGGCGGGAGAAAAACTGTTTTTT.